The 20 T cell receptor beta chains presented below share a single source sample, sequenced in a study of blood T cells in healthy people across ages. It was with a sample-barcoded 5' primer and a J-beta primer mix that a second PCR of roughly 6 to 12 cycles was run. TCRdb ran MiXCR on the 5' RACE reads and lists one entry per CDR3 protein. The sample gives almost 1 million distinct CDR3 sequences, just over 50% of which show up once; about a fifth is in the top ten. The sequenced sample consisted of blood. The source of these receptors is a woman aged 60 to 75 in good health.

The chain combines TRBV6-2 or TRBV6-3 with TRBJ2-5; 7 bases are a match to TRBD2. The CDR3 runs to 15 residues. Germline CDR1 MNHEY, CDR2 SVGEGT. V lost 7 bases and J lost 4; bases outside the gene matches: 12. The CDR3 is CASMAGSGFRETQYF. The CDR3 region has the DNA TGTGCCAGCATGGCGGGTAGCGGGTTTCGAGAGACCCAGTACTTC.

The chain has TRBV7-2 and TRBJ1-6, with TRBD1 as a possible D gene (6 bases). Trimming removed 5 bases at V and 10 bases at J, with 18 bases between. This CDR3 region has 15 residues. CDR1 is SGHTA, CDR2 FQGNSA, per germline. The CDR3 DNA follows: TGTGCCAGCAGCCCATCCGGGACAATGAAATCACCCCTCCACTTT. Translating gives CASSPSGTMKSPLHF.

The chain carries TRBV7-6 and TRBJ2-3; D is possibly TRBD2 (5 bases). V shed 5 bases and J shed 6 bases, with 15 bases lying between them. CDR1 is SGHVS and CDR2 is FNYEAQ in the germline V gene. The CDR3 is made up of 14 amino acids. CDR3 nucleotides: TGTGCCAGCAGCCGGCGGGCACTACTGGATACGCAGTATTTT. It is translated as CASSRRALLDTQYF.

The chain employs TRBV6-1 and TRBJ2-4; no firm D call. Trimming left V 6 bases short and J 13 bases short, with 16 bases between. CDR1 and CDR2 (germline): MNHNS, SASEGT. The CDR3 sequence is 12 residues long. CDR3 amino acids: CASRDAVSKQYF. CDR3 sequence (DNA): TGTGCCAGCAGGGATGCTGTGTCGAAGCAGTACTTC.

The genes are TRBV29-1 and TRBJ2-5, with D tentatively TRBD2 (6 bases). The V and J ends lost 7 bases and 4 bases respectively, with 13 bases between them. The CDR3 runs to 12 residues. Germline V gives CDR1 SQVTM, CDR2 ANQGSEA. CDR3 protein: CSAGRGAETQYF. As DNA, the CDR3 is TGCAGCGCCGGGCGGGGCGCAGAGACCCAGTACTTC.

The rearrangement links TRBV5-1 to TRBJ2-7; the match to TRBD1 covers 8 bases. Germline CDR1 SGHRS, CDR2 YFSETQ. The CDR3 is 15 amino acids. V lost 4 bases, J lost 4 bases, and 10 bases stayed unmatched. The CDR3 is CASSNRQGKAYEQYF. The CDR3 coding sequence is TGCGCCAGCAGCAACCGACAGGGGAAGGCTTACGAGCAGTACTTC.

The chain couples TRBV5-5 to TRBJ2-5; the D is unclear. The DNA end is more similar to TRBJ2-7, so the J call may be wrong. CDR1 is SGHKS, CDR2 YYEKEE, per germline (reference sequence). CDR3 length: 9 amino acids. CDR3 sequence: CASNTEQYF. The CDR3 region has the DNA TGTGCCAGCAATACCGAGCAGTACTTC.

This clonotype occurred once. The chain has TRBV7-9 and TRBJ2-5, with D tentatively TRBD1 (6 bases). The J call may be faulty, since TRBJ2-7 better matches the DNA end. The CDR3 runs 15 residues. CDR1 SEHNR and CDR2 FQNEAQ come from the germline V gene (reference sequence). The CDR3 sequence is CASSTDRTLSYEQYF. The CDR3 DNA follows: TGTGCCAGCAGCACCGACAGGACTCTATCCTACGAGCAGTACTTC.

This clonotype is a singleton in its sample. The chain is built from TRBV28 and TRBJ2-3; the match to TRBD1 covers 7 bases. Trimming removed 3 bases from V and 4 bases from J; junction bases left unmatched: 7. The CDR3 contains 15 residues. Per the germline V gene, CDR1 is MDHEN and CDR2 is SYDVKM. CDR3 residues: CASSFPDRPADTQYF. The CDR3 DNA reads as TGTGCCAGCAGTTTCCCGGACAGGCCCGCAGATACGCAGTATTTT.

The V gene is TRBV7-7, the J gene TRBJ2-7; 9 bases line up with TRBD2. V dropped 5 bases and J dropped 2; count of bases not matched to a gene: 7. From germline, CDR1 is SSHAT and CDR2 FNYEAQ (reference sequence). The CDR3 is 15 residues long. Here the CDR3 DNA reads TGTGCCAGCAGCCGGAGCGGGAGGAAAACCTACGAGCAGTACTTC. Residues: CASSRSGRKTYEQYF.

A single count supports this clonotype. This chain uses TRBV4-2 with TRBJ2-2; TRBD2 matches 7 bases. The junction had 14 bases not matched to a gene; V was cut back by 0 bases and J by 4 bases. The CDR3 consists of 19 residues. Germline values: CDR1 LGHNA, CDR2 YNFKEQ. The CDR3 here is CASSQEVVWRESTTGELFF. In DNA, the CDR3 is TGTGCCAGCAGCCAAGAGGTCGTCTGGCGGGAGTCAACCACCGGGGAGCTGTTTTTT.

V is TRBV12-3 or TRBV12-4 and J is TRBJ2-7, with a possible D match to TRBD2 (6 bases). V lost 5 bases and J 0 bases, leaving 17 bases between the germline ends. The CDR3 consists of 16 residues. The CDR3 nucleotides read TGTGCCAGCAGTCCTCAGGGCCGCGGGACCTCCTACGAGCAGTACTTC. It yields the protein CASSPQGRGTSYEQYF.

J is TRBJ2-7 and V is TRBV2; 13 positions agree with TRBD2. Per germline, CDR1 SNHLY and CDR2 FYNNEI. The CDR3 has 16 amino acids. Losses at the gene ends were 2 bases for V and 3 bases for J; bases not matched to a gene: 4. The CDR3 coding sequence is TGTGCCAGCAGTGAAAGGACTAGCGGGAGAGGCTACGAGCAGTACTTC. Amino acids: CASSERTSGRGYEQYF. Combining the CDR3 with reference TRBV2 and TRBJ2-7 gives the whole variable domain EPEVTQTPSHQVTQMGQEVILRCVPISNHLYFYWYRQILGQKVEFLVSFYNNEISEKSEIFDDQFSVERPDGSNFTLKIRSTKLEDSAMYFCASSERTSGRGYEQYFGPGTRLTVT.

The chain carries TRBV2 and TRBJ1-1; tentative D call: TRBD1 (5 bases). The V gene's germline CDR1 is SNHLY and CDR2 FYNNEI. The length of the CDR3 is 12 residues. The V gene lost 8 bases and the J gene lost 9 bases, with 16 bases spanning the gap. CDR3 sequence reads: CASGGQPLKAFF. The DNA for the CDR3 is TGTGCCAGCGGAGGACAACCGCTGAAAGCTTTCTTT.

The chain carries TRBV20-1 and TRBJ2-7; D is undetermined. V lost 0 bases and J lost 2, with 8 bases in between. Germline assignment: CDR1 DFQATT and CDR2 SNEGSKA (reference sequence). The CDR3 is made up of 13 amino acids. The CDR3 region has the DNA TGCAGTGCTAGAGATGGGTCAGCCTACGAGCAGTACTTC. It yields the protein CSARDGSAYEQYF.

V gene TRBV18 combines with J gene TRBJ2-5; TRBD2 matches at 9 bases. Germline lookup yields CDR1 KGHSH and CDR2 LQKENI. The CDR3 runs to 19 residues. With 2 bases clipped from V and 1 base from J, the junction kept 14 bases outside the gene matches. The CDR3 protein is CASSPTAGGPRSTQETQYF. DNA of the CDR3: TGTGCCAGCTCACCAACCGCGGGGGGGCCACGATCTACCCAAGAGACCCAGTACTTC.

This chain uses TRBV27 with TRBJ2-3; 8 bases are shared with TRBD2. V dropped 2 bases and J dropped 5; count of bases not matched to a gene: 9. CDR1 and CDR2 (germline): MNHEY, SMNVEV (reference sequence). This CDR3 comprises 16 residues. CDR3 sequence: CASSLVTSGGGDTQYF. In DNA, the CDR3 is TGTGCCAGCAGTTTAGTAACTAGCGGTGGGGGAGATACGCAGTATTTT.

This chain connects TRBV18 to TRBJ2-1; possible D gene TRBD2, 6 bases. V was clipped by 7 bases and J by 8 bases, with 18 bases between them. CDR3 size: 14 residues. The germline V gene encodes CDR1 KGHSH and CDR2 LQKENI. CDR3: CASYGTSRGDEQFF. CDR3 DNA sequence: TGTGCCAGCTACGGGACTTCTCGGGGCGATGAGCAGTTCTTC.

Here the CDR3 reads CASGGLQETQYF. CDR3 coding DNA: TGCGCCAGCGGTGGACTGCAAGAGACCCAGTACTTC. The rearrangement joins TRBV5-1 to TRBJ2-5, with D possibly being TRBD2 (5 bases). Between the trimmed V and J ends, which lost 7 bases and 2 bases, there was a span of 9 bases. CDR1 SGHRS and CDR2 YFSETQ come from the germline V gene. There are 12 residues in the CDR3.

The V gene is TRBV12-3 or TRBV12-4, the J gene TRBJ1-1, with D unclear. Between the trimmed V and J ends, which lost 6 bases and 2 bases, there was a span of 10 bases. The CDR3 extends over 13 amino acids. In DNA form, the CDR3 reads TGTGCCAGCAGCCCACGGGGAAACACTGAAGCTTTCTTT. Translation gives CASSPRGNTEAFF.